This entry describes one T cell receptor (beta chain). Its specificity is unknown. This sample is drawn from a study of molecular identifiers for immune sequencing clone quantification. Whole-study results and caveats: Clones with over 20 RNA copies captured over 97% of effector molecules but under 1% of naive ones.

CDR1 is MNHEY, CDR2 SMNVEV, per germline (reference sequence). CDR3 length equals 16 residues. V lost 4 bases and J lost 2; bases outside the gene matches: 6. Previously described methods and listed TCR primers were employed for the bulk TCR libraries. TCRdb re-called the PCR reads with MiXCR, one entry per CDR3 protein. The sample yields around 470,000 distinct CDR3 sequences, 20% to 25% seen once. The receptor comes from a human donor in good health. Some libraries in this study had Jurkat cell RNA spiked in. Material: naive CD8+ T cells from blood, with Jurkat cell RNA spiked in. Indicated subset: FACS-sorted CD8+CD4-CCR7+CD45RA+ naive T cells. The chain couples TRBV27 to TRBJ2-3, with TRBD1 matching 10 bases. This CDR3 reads CASSWGDRGHTDTQYF. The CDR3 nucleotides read TGTGCCAGCAGTTGGGGCGACAGGGGGCACACAGATACGCAGTATTTT.